This T cell receptor (beta chain) was observed in a study of T-cell reconstitution after alpha-beta-depleted transplantation in children. Study-wide points: Diversity of TCRbeta at day 60 was high in some patients, arising from surviving recipient T cells and thymic progenitors. T-cell numbers and diversity one year post-transplant derived largely from freshly generated T cells. Roughly two months post-transplant, alpha-beta T cells reportedly originated from several hundred graft clones that had expanded.

CDR3 length: 12 residues. Trimming cost V 4 bases and J 5 bases, with 9 bases left between them. Looked up from germline, CDR1 is SGHKS and CDR2 is YYEKEE (reference sequence). Unique molecular identifiers were incorporated during preparation of the TCRbeta library. Using its own MiXCR run on the PCR reads, TCRdb lists one record per CDR3 protein. Among 490,000 or so distinct CDR3 sequences, roughly 10% were seen once, and the ten largest hold 2% to 2.5%. This clonotype has a count of ten or more. Its antigen is as yet unknown. This TCR was sampled from a child aged 2 to 15 with inherited bone marrow failure, due to receive a stem cell transplant. V gene TRBV5-5 combines with J gene TRBJ1-1; D unresolved. The sequencing here drew on PBMCs, taken before TCRalphabeta/CD19-depleted stem cell transplant. This chain's CDR3 is CASSVRWTEAFF. DNA for the CDR3: TGTGCCAGCAGCGTTAGGTGGACTGAAGCTTTCTTT.